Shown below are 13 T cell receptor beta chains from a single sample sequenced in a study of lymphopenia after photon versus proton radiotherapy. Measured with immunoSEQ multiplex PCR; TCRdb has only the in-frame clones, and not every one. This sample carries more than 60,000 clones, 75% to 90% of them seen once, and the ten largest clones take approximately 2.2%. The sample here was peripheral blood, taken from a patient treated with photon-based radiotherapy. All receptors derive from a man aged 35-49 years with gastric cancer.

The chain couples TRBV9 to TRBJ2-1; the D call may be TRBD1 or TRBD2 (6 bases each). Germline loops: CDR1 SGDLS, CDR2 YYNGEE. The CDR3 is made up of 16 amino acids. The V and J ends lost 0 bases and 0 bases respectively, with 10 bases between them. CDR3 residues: CASSVVGGSSYNEQFF. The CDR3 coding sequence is TGTGCCAGCAGCGTAGTAGGGGGGAGCTCCTACAATGAGCAGTTCTTC.

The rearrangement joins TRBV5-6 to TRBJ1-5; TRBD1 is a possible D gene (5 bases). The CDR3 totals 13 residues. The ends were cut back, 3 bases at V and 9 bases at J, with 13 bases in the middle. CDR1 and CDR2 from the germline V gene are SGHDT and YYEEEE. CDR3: CASSSRALGPQHF. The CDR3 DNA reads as TGTGCCAGCAGCTCCAGGGCATTGGGGCCCCAGCATTTT. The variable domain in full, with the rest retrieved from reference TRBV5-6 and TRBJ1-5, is DAGVTQSPTHLIKTRGQQVTLRCSPKSGHDTVSWYQQALGQGPQFIFQYYEEEERQRGNFPDRFSGHQFPNYSSELNVNALLLGDSALYLCASSSRALGPQHFGDGTRLSIL.

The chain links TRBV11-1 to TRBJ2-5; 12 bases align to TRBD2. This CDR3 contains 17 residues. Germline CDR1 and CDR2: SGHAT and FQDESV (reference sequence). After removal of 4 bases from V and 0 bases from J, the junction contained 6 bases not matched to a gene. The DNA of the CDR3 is TGTGCCAGCAGCTCACGGACTAGCGGGGAATACCAAGAGACCCAGTACTTC. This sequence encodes CASSSRTSGEYQETQYF. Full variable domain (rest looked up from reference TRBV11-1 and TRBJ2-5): EAEVAQSPRYKITEKSQAVAFWCDPISGHATLYWYRQILGQGPELLVQFQDESVVDDSQLPKDRFSAERLKGVDSTLKIQPAELGDSAMYLCASSSRTSGEYQETQYFGPGTRLLVL.

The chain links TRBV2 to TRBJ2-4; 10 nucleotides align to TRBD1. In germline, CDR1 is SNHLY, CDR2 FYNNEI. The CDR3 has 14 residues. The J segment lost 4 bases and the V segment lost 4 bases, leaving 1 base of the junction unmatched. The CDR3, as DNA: TGTGCCAGCAGTGTGGGACAGGGGAAAAACATTCAGTACTTC. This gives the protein CASSVGQGKNIQYF.

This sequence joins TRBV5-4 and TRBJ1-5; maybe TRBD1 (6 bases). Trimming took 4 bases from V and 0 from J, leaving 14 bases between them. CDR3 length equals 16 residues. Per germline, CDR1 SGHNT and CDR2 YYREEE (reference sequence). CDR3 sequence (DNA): TGTGCCAGCAGCCCTCAACAGGGTTATAGCAATCAGCCCCAGCATTTT. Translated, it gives CASSPQQGYSNQPQHF.

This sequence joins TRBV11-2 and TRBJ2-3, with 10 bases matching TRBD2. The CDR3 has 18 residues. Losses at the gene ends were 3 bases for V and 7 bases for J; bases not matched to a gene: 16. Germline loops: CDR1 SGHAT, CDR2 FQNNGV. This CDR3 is CASSFVFSSGGKGNTQYF. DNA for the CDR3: TGTGCCAGCAGCTTCGTCTTCTCTAGCGGGGGAAAAGGAAATACGCAGTATTTT.

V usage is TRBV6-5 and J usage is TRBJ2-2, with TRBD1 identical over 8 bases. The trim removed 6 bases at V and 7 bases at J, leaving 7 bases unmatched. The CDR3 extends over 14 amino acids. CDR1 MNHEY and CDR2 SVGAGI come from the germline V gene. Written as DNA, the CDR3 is TGTGCCAGCAGGTCCGGGACAGGAATCGGGGAGCTGTTTTTT. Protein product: CASRSGTGIGELFF.

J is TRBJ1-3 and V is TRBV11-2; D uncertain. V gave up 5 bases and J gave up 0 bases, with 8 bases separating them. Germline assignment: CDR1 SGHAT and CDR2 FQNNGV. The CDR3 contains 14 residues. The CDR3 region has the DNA TGTGCCAGCAGCCCGCCGAACTCTGGAAACACCATATATTTT. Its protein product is CASSPPNSGNTIYF.

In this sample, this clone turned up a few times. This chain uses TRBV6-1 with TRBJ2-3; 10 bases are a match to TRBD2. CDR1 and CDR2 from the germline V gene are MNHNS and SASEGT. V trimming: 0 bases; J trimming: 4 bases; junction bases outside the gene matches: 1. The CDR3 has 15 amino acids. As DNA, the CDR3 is TGTGCCAGCAGTGAAGCAGCGGGGGGGCCAGATACGCAGTATTTT. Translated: CASSEAAGGPDTQYF.

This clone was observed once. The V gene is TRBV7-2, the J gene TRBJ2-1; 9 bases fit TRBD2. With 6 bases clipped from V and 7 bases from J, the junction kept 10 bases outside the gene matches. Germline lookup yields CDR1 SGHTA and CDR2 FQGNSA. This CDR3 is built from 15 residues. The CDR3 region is CASRVAGALLNEQFF. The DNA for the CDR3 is TGTGCCAGCAGGGTAGCGGGGGCCCTTTTAAATGAGCAGTTCTTC.

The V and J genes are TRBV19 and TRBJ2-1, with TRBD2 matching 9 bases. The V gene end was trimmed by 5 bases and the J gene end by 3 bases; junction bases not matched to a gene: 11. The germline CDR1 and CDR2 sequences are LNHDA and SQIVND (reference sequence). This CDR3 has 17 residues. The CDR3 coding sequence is TGTGCCAGTAGTCCCCGTGCAGCGGGGGGTGTCTACAATGAGCAGTTCTTC. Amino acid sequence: CASSPRAAGGVYNEQFF. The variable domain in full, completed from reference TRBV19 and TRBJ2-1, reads DGGITQSPKYLFRKEGQNVTLSCEQNLNHDAMYWYRQDPGQGLRLIYYSQIVNDFQKGDIAEGYSVSREKKESFPLTVTSAQKNPTAFYLCASSPRAAGGVYNEQFFGPGTRLTVL.

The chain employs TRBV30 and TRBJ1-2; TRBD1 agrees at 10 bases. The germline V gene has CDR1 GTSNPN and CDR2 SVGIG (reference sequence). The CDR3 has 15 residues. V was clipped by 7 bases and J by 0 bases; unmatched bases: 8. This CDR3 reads CAFTGQGFSNYGYTF. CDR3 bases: TGTGCCTTTACGGGACAGGGGTTCTCTAACTATGGCTACACCTTC. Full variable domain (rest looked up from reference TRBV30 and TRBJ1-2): SQTIHQWPATLVQPVGSPLSLECTVEGTSNPNLYWYRQAAGRGLQLLFYSVGIGQISSEVPQNLSASRPQDRQFILSSKKLLLSDSGFYLCAFTGQGFSNYGYTFGSGTRLTVV.

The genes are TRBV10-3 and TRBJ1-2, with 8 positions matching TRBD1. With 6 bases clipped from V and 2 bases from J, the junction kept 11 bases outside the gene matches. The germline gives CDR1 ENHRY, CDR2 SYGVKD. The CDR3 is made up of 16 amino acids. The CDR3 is CAIRGTGAKNNYGYTF. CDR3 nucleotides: TGTGCCATCAGGGGGACAGGAGCCAAAAACAACTATGGCTACACCTTC.